This T cell receptor (beta chain) was sequenced in a study of blood T cells in healthy people across ages. Findings of the study overall: Among T cells, TCR beta diversity per million cells dropped roughly linearly as age rose.

On this clonotype itself: What it binds is not known.

Germline V gene sequence: CDR1 MNHNS, CDR2 SASEGT. The CDR3 runs to 16 residues. With 4 bases removed from V and 5 bases from J, the gap between germline ends came to 20 bases. For the second PCR, which ran for 7 to 11 cycles, a sample-barcoded 5' primer and a J-beta primer mix were used. Each of the cDNA molecules was tagged by a template-switch adaptor with 12 random nucleotides. TCRdb re-called the 5' RACE reads through MiXCR, storing one row per CDR3 protein. The profile covers fewer than 1 million distinct CDR3 sequences, with about 42% appearing a single time and around 18% taken by the ten largest.

Sample: blood. This chain joins TRBV6-1 and TRBJ1-2, with D possibly TRBD1 on 5 matching bases. The sequence was collected from a man aged 55 to 69 in good health. The CDR3 nucleotides are TGTGCCAGCAGTGCCGCCGGCCGGGACTTCTATTATGGCTACACCTTC. Residues: CASSAAGRDFYYGYTF.